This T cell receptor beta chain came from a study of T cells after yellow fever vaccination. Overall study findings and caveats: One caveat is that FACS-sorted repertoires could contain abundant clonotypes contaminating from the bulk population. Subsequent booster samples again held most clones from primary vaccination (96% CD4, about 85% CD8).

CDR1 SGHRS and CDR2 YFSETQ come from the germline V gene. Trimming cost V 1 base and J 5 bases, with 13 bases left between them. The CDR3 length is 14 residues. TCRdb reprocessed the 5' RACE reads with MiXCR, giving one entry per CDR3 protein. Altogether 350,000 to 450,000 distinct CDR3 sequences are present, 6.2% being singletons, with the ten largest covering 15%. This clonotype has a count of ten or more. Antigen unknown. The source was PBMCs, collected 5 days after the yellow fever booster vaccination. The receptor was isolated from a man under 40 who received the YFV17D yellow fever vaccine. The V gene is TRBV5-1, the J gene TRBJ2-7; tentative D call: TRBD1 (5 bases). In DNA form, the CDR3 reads TGCGCCAGCAGCTTGACAGCCCAGGGCCACGAGCAGTACTTC. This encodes CASSLTAQGHEQYF.